This entry is about one T cell receptor (beta chain). The J segment lost 6 bases and the V segment lost 6 bases, leaving 6 bases of the junction unmatched. The CDR3 covers 13 residues. As processed by the authors: Amplified reference gene primers provided the basis for estimating nucleated cell counts. Clones were sequenced by immunoSEQ multiplex PCR, and TCRdb holds only the in-frame ones, with some missing. Clone size and the V and J calls come from that table; the DNA yielded D and trimming. The data contain 200,000 to 250,000 clones, around four fifths of them singletons. The data were obtained in a study of blood T cell repertoires in COVID-19. The wider study: Donors in the United States, Italy and Spain gave samples during acute or convalescent COVID-19. Sources were T cells, B-cell-depleted T cells, or PBMCs; the material itself was cDNA or gDNA.

This TCR was sampled from a woman aged 55 to 70 who had recovered from COVID-19. Material for sequencing was peripheral blood. The chain uses TRBV12-3 or TRBV12-4 and TRBJ1-1; TRBD1 matches at 8 bases. For the CDR3, the DNA is TGTGCCAGCAGGAACCAGGGGGCATCTGAAGCTTTCTTT. Translation gives CASRNQGASEAFF.